This TCR beta chain derives from a study of technical replicates of blood from a few donors. The repertoire was sequenced with immunoSEQ multiplex PCR; TCRdb's copy has only in-frame clones and lacks some. The table records about 79,000 clones, about 91% of them present only once. Losses at the gene ends were 0 bases for V and 1 base for J; bases not matched to a gene: 7. This CDR3 has 17 amino acids. Germline assignment: CDR1 SGHRS and CDR2 YFSETQ. The chain recombines TRBV5-1 with TRBJ2-1, with 7 bases identical to TRBD2. The sample comprised T cells isolated from PBMCs. The clonotype comes from a human donor in good health. Some clones in this sample may be carry-over from other donors' samples. The CDR3 region is CASSLAPGGGSYNEQFF. For the CDR3, the DNA is TGCGCCAGCAGCTTGGCCCCTGGGGGAGGGTCCTACAATGAGCAGTTCTTC.